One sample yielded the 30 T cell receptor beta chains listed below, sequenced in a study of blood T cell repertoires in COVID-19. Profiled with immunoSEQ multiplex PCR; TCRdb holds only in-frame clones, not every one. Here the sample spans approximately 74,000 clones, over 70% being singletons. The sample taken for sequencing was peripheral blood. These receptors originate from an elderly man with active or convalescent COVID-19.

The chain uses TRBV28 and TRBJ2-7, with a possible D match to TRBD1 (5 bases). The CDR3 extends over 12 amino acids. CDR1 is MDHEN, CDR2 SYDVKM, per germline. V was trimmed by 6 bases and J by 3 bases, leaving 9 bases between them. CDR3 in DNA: TGTGCCAGCAGGCACCAGGGCTACGAGCAGTACTTC. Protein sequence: CASRHQGYEQYF. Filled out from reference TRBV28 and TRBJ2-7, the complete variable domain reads DVKVTQSSRYLVKRTGEKVFLECVQDMDHENMFWYRQDPGLGLRLIYFSYDVKMKEKGDIPEGYSVSREKKERFSLILESASTNQTSMYLCASRHQGYEQYFGPGTRLTVT.

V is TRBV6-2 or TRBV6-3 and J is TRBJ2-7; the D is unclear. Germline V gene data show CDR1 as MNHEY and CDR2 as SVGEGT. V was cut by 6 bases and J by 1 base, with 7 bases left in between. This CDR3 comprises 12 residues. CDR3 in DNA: TGTGCCAGCAGCCCTTTATCCTACGAGCAGTACTTC. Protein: CASSPLSYEQYF.

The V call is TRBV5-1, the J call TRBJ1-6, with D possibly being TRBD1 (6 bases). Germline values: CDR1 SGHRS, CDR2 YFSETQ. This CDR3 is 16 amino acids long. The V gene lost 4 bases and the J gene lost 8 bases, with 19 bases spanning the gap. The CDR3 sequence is CASSKGTTRWDSPLHF. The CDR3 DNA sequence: TGCGCCAGCAGCAAGGGGACAACGCGATGGGATTCACCCCTCCACTTT.

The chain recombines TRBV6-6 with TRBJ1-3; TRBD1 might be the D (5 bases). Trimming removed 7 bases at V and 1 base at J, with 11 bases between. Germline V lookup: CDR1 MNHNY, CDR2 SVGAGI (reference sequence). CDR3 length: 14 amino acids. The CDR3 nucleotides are TGTGCCAGCACTCCGGGGGGGTCTGGAAACACCATATATTTT. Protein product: CASTPGGSGNTIYF.

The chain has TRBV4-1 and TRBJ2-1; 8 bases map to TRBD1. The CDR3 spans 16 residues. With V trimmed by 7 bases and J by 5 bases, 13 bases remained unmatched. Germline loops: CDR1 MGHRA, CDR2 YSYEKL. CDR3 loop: CASKKGAGTGNNEQFF. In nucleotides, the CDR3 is TGCGCCAGCAAGAAAGGGGCGGGGACAGGAAACAATGAGCAGTTCTTC.

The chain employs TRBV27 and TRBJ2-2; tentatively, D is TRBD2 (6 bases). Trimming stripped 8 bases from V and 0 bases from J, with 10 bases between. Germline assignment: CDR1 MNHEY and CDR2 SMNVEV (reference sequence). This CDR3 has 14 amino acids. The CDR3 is CASGRDPNTGELFF. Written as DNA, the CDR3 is TGTGCCAGCGGGCGGGACCCGAACACCGGGGAGCTGTTTTTT.

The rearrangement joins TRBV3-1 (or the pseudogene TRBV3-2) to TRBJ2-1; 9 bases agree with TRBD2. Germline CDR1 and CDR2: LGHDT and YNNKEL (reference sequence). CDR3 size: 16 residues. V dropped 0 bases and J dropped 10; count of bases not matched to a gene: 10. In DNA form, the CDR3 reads TGTGCCAGCAGCCAAGATGGGCGGGGGGGTCTCTCGGAGCAGTTCTTC. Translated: CASSQDGRGGLSEQFF.

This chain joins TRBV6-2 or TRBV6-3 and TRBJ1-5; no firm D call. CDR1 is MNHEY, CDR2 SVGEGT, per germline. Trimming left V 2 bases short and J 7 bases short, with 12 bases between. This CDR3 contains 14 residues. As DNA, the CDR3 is TGTGCCAGCAGTTACACCACGGGTGGGCAGCCCCAGCATTTT. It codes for CASSYTTGGQPQHF.

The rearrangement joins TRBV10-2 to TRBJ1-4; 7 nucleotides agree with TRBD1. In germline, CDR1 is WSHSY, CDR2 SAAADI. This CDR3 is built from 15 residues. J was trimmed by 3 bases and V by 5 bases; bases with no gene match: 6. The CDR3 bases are TGCGCCAGCAGTCCCGGGACAGCCTCTAATGAAAAACTGTTTTTT. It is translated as CASSPGTASNEKLFF.

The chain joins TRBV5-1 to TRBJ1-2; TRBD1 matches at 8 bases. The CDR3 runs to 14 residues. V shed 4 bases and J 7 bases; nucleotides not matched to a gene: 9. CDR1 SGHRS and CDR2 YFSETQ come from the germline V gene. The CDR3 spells CASSTGQGVGGYTF. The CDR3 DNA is TGCGCCAGCAGCACCGGACAGGGCGTAGGTGGCTACACCTTC.

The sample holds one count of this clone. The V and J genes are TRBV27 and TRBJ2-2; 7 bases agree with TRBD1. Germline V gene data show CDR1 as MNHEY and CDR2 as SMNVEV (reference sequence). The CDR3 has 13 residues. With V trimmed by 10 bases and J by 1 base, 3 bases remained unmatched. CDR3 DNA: TGTGCCACAAGGACAGGGAACACCGGGGAGCTGTTTTTT. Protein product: CATRTGNTGELFF.

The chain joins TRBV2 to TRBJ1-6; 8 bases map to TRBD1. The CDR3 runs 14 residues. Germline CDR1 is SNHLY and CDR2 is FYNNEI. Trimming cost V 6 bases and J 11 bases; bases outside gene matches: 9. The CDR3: CASSGTGGMAPLHF. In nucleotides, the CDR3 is TGTGCCAGCAGCGGGACAGGTGGGATGGCACCCCTCCACTTT.

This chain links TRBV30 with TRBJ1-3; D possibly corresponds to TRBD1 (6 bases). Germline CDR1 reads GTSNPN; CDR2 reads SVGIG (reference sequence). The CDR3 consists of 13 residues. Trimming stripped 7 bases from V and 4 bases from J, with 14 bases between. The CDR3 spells CASEQGPGNTIYF. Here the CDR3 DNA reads TGTGCCTCCGAACAGGGTCCCGGAAACACCATATATTTT. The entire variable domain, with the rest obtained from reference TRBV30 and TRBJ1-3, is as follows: SQTIHQWPATLVQPVGSPLSLECTVEGTSNPNLYWYRQAAGRGLQLLFYSVGIGQISSEVPQNLSASRPQDRQFILSSKKLLLSDSGFYLCASEQGPGNTIYFGEGSWLTVV.

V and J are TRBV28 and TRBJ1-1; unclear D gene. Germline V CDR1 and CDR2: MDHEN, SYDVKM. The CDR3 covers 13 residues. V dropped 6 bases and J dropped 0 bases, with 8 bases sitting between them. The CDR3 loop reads CASRNSMNTEAFF. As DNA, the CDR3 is TGTGCCAGCAGAAATAGCATGAACACTGAAGCTTTCTTT.

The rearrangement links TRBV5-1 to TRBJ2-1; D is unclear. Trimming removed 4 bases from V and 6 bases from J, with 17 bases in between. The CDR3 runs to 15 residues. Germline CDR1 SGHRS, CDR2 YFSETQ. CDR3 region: CASSTEDFAPNEQFF. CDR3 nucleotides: TGCGCCAGCAGCACGGAAGACTTCGCCCCCAATGAGCAGTTCTTC.

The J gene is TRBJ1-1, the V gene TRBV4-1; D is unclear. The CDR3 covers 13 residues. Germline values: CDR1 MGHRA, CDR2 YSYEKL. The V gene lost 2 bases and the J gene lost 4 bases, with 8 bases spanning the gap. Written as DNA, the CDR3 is TGCGCCAGCAGCCAATACGGCGGCACTGAAGCTTTCTTT. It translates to CASSQYGGTEAFF.

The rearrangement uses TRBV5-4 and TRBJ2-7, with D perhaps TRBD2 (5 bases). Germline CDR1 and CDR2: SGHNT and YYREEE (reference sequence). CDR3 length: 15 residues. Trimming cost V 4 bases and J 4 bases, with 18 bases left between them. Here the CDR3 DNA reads TGTGCCAGCAGCCTGGATGTGCAGCGCGGGTACGAGCAGTACTTC. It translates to CASSLDVQRGYEQYF.

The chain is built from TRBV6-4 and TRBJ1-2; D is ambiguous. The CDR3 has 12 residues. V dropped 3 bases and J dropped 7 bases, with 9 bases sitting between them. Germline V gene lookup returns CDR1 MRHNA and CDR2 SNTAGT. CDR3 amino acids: CASSESPGGYTF. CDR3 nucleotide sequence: TGTGCCAGCAGTGAATCCCCGGGTGGCTACACCTTC.

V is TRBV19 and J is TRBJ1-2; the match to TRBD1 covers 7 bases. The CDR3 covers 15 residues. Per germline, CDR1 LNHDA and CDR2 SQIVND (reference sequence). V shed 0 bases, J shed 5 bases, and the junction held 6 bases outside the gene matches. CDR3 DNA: TGTGCCAGTAGTATAGATCGACAGGGAGAGTATGGCTACACCTTC. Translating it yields CASSIDRQGEYGYTF.

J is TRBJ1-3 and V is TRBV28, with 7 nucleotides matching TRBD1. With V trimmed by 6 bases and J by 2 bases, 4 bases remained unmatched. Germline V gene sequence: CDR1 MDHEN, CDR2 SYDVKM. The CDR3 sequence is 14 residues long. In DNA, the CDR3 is TGTGCCAGCAGCCCAGGGGGGACTGGAAACACCATATATTTT. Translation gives CASSPGGTGNTIYF.

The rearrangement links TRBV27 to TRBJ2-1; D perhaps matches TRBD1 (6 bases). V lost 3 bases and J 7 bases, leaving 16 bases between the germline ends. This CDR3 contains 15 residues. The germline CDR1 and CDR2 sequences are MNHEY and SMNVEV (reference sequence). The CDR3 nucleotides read TGTGCCAGCAGTTTGGTTGAGCTAGGGGGTAATGAGCAGTTCTTC. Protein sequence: CASSLVELGGNEQFF.

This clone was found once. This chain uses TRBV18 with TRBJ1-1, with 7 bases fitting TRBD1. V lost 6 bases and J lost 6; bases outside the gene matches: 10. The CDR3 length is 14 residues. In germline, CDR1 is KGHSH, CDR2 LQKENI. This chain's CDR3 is CASSGRQGEAEAFF. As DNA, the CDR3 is TGTGCCAGCTCGGGCCGACAGGGTGAAGCTGAAGCTTTCTTT. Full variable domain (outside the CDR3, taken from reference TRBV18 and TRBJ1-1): NAGVMQNPRHLVRRRGQEARLRCSPMKGHSHVYWYRQLPEEGLKFMVYLQKENIIDESGMPKERFSAEFPKEGPSILRIQQVVRGDSAAYFCASSGRQGEAEAFFGQGTRLTVV.

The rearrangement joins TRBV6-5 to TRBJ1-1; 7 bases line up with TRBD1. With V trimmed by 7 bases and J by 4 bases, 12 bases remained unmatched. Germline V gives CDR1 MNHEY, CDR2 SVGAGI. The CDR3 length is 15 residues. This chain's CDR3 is CASIKRGPGSTEAFF. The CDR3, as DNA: TGTGCCAGCATCAAGAGGGGGCCAGGTAGCACTGAAGCTTTCTTT.

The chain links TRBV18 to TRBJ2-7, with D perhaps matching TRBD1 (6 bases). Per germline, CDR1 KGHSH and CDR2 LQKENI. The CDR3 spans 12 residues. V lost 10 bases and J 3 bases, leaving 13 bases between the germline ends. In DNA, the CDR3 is TGTGCCACCGCCGGACAGAACTACGAGCAGTACTTC. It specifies CATAGQNYEQYF.

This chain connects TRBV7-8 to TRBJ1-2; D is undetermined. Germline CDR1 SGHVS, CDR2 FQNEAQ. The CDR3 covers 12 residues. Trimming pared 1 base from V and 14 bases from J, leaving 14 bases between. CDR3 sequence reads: CASSLDSKTFTF. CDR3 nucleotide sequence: TGTGCCAGCAGCTTAGATTCCAAGACTTTTACCTTC. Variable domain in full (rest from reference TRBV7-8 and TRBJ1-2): GAGVSQSPRYKVAKRGQDVALRCDPISGHVSLFWYQQALGQGPEFLTYFQNEAQLDKSGLPSDRFFAERPEGSVSTLKIQRTQQEDSAVYLCASSLDSKTFTFGSGTRLTVV.

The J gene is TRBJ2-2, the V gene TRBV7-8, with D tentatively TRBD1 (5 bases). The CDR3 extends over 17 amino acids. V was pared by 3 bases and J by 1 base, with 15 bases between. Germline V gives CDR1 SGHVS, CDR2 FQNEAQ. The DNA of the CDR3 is TGTGCCAGCAGCTTTTGGGGCGGAAATGGGAACACCGGGGAGCTGTTTTTT. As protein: CASSFWGGNGNTGELFF.

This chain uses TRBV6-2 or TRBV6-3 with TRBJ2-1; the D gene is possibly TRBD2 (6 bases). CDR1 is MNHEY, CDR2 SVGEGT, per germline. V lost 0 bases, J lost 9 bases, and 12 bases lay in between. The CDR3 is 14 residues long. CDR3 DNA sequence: TGTGCCAGCAGTTACTCCGGGGGTAGGGTTGAGCAGTTCTTC. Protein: CASSYSGGRVEQFF.

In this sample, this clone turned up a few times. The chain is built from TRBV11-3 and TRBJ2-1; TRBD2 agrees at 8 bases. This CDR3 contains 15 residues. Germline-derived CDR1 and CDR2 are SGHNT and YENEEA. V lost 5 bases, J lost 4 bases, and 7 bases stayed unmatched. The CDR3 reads CASSPQRGGYNEQFF. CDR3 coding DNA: TGTGCCAGCAGCCCCCAGCGCGGGGGGTACAATGAGCAGTTCTTC.

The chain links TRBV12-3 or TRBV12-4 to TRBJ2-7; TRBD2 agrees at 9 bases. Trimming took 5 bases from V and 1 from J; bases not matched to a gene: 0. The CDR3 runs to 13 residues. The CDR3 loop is CASSSGRSYEQYF. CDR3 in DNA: TGTGCCAGCAGTAGCGGGAGGTCCTACGAGCAGTACTTC.

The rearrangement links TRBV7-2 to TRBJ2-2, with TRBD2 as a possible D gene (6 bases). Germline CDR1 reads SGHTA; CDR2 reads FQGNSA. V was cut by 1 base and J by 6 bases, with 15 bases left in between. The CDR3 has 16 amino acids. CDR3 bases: TGTGCCAGCAGCTTAGGGGGCCAGGGAGGTGCCGGGGAGCTGTTTTTT. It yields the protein CASSLGGQGGAGELFF.